Here is one T cell receptor beta chain with its context. These data originate in a study of STAT5B mutations in CD4+ large granular lymphocyte leukemia. TCRdb's table, derived via immunoSEQ multiplex PCR, lists solely in-frame clones and lacks some. The sample contains about 35,000 clones, about 65% of which appear only once. This CDR3 is 18 amino acids long. Germline CDR1 and CDR2: LNHDA and SQIVND (reference sequence). Losses at the gene ends were 4 bases for V and 1 base for J; bases not matched to a gene: 9. The TCR was taken from a human donor in good health. V usage is TRBV19 and J usage is TRBJ2-3, with TRBD2 matching 12 bases. The sequenced sample consisted of CD4+ T cells from blood buffy coats. The CDR3 DNA follows: TGTGCCAGTAGTAGAGGGCTAGCGGGGGGGCTACGCACAGATACGCAGTATTTT. Protein sequence: CASSRGLAGGLRTDTQYF.